The text below deals with one T cell receptor (beta chain). Its cognate antigen is unknown. This sample was taken from a study of OX40 agonist ivuxolimab in advanced cancers. Overall study: Intravenous ivuxolimab was administered to patients every 2 weeks at 0.01 to 10 mg/kg. Of the patients, three showed partial responses, one with hepatocellular carcinoma and two with cutaneous melanoma. Study-wide results and limits: The average count of expanded clones was higher among CD8+ T cells than among CD4+. The 0.1-3.0 mg/kg partial responders had among the lowest clonal expansion.

Sequencing used immunoSEQ multiplex PCR; TCRdb keeps in-frame clones, though not all of them. The sample lists some 50,000 clones, more than 80% occurring once. The sequence came from an adult with an advanced solid tumor such as melanoma, head and neck, liver or kidney cancer. Sequencing used CD4+ or CD8+ T cells sorted from blood, obtained in a trial of the OX40 agonist ivuxolimab.

The CDR3 here is CASSAQQGNTEAFF. The DNA of the CDR3 is TGTGCCAGCAGCGCACAACAGGGTAACACTGAAGCTTTCTTT. The genes are TRBV9 and TRBJ1-1; D may be TRBD1 (6 bases). CDR1 is SGDLS, CDR2 YYNGEE, per germline. The CDR3 is 14 amino acids. The V gene lost 3 bases and the J gene lost 2 bases, with 11 bases spanning the gap.